This TCR beta chain was sequenced during a study of blood T cell repertoires in COVID-19 (TCRdb year 2020). Describing the broader study: The collaborator samples originated in the United States, Italy and Spain and spanned the acute and convalescent phases of COVID-19. The material from the prospective study consisted of cDNA or gDNA derived from T cells, B-cell-depleted T cells, or PBMCs. Deeply sampled blood TCRbeta repertoires from subjects exposed to, actively infected with, or recovered from COVID-19 were included in the dataset. A freely available public database, intended as a resource for researchers studying the immune response to SARS-CoV-2, is where the repertoires were released. The samples were drawn from the first 160 participants of the ongoing ImmuneRACE study and from about 1,200 subjects provided by 6 global collaborators. The sample metadata nearly always contained a de-identified subject ID, COVID-19 status, age in years and sex. Where available, HLA class I and class II types were taken from metadata supplied by the sample provider and were not determined by assay-based typing.

General study outcomes and caveats: The quantity of clinical and demographic metadata differed by source and by participant and was supplied without curation.

The CDR3 contains 15 residues, cysteine and phenylalanine counted. Left in the record is the CDR3 DNA by itself, 45 bases read in frame from the first base. V is trimmed back by 6 bases and J by 9 bases, and the junction contains 14 bases that no gene match accounts for. The CDR1 and CDR2 encoded by the germline V gene are MNHEY and SVGAGI. As concerns this clone: Its binding antigen is unknown. The input lacks base qualities; no much larger clone sits a single base away.

TCRbeta CDR3 regions were amplified from genomic DNA by means of the immunoSEQ Assay, a bias-controlled multiplex PCR. Per the original workflow: Within the assay, amplification of reference gene primers was used to estimate how many nucleated cells each sample contained. To quantify the absolute abundance of each unique TCRbeta CDR3 rearrangement, sequence reads were collapsed and filtered. Productive Simpson clonality was computed per sample as the square root of Simpson's diversity index over productive rearrangements. TCRdb mirrors the immuneACCESS table, restricted to in-frame sequences. Some clones are absent from its copies; in checked studies, under half trace to an unresolved V gene, and the reason for the others is unknown. V, J and clone size are taken as reported in that table, and D and trimming were inferred from the DNA itself. The sample table lists a few hundred thousand clones, 84% of them with a count of one. The ten largest clones represent around 14% of the sample.

At one collaborating source in Seattle, patients were enrolled during active infection and were followed longitudinally through the course of disease. Whole blood was collected in K2EDTA tubes by collaborating institutions according to the institutions' own protocols. Collaborator samples were shipped for TCRbeta analysis as frozen whole blood, isolated PBMCs, or DNA extracted from either sample type. The V and J genes are TRBV6-5 and TRBJ2-1, with 7 bases in between that match TRBD1. The source is a person between 65 and 79 years old with COVID-19, enrolled during active disease. Material: peripheral blood. The DNA sequence is TGTGCCAGCAGACACGCAGGGACAGTTGCATTTGAGCAGTTCTTC. Translation gives CASRHAGTVAFEQFF.